The 18 T cell receptor beta chains reported below all come from one sample, sequenced in a study of blood T cell repertoires in COVID-19. The repertoire was sequenced with immunoSEQ multiplex PCR; TCRdb's copy has only in-frame clones and lacks some. Seen here are about 220,000 clones, approximately 83% observed once, and the top ten hold 3%. Sequenced material: peripheral blood. The receptor source for this set is a woman aged 25 to 39 who had recovered from COVID-19.

The chain uses TRBV6-4 and TRBJ2-1, with TRBD2 matching over 9 bases. The CDR3 contains 16 residues. Losses at the gene ends were 2 bases for V and 9 bases for J; bases not matched to a gene: 11. Germline lookup yields CDR1 MRHNA and CDR2 SNTAGT. The CDR3 bases are TGTGCCAGCAGTGACATATGGCGGCGGGAGGGGGTTGAGCAGTTCTTC. Translation gives CASSDIWRREGVEQFF.

This clone was found many times. This chain's CDR3 is CASSFWRKNTGELFF. Here the CDR3 DNA reads TGCGCCAGCAGCTTTTGGCGGAAGAACACCGGGGAGCTGTTTTTT. V is TRBV5-1 and J is TRBJ2-2; D not resolved. CDR3 length equals 15 residues. Germline CDR1 SGHRS, CDR2 YFSETQ. The V end lost 2 bases, the J end lost 1 base, and 9 bases lay between the germline ends.

To note about this clone: Other DNA variants within this sample encode the same CDR3. J is TRBJ1-1 and V is TRBV18, with D tentatively TRBD1 (6 bases). Germline CDR1 KGHSH, CDR2 LQKENI. The germline V and J ends were trimmed by 3 bases and 0 bases, with 11 bases remaining between them. This CDR3 comprises 15 residues. CDR3: CASSPGQRMNTEAFF. DNA for the CDR3: TGTGCCAGCTCACCGGGACAACGGATGAACACTGAAGCTTTCTTT.

V usage is TRBV5-6 and J usage is TRBJ1-6; TRBD1 matches at 7 bases. The CDR3 runs 15 residues. The junction had 3 bases not matched to a gene; V was cut back by 1 base and J by 5 bases. Looked up from germline, CDR1 is SGHDT and CDR2 is YYEEEE. Here the CDR3 reads CASSLLDRDNSPLHF. The CDR3 nucleotides read TGTGCCAGCAGCTTGCTTGACAGGGATAATTCACCCCTCCACTTT.

The gene calls are TRBV4-2 and TRBJ2-7; the D gene is possibly TRBD2 (5 bases). Trimming took 0 bases from V and 3 from J, leaving 12 bases between them. The CDR3 spans 15 residues. Germline V CDR1 and CDR2: LGHNA, YNFKEQ. CDR3 sequence: CASSQEGRVGYEQYF. The CDR3 nucleotides are TGTGCCAGCAGCCAAGAAGGGCGGGTCGGCTACGAGCAGTACTTC.

V is TRBV4-1 and J is TRBJ2-5, with TRBD2 matching 9 bases. With 2 bases clipped from V and 2 bases from J, the junction kept 6 bases outside the gene matches. The length of the CDR3 is 16 residues. Per the germline V gene, CDR1 is MGHRA and CDR2 is YSYEKL. CDR3 sequence reads: CASSQSLAGSQETQYF. DNA for the CDR3: TGCGCCAGCAGCCAATCACTAGCGGGCTCACAAGAGACCCAGTACTTC.

This rearrangement joins TRBV5-1 to TRBJ1-2; 9 bases align to TRBD1. The junction had 6 bases not matched to a gene; V was cut back by 3 bases and J by 3 bases. This CDR3 region has 15 residues. From germline, CDR1 is SGHRS and CDR2 YFSETQ. In nucleotides, the CDR3 is TGCGCCAGCAGCTCCGGGACAGGGAATGACTATGGCTACACCTTC. This gives the protein CASSSGTGNDYGYTF.

The rearrangement links TRBV29-1 to TRBJ2-1; D is ambiguous. Germline-derived CDR1 and CDR2 are SQVTM and ANQGSEA. Trimming pared 6 bases from V and 5 bases from J, leaving 17 bases between. The CDR3 consists of 14 residues. CDR3 in DNA: TGCAGCGTCGAGACGGAGACTCTAAACAATGAGCAGTTCTTC. Encoded protein: CSVETETLNNEQFF.

This chain uses TRBV28 with TRBJ2-7; 9 positions match TRBD1. Per the germline V gene, CDR1 is MDHEN and CDR2 is SYDVKM. CDR3 size: 14 residues. The V gene end was trimmed by 3 bases and the J gene end by 5 bases; junction bases not matched to a gene: 5. CDR3 in DNA: TGTGCCAGCAGTTTGAGACAGGGGGGCGACGAGCAGTACTTC. The encoded protein is CASSLRQGGDEQYF.

This clone was seen just once. The rearrangement links TRBV6-2 or TRBV6-3 to TRBJ2-5, with 10 bases matching TRBD2. V lost 5 bases to trimming and J lost 2 bases; unmatched junction nucleotides: 2. CDR1 and CDR2 from the germline V gene are MNHEY and SVGEGT. There are 14 residues in the CDR3. This chain's CDR3 is CASSLTSGQETQYF. Written as DNA, the CDR3 is TGTGCCAGCAGTCTGACTAGCGGGCAAGAGACCCAGTACTTC.

The V call is TRBV28, the J call TRBJ1-2, with D perhaps TRBD1 (5 bases). CDR3 length: 13 residues. CDR1 is MDHEN, CDR2 SYDVKM, per germline. Trimming pared 2 bases from V and 2 bases from J, leaving 6 bases between. The CDR3 sequence: CASSLDSNYGYTF. The CDR3 coding sequence is TGTGCCAGCAGTTTAGACAGCAACTATGGCTACACCTTC.

This clone was observed a handful of times. The rearrangement joins TRBV7-9 to TRBJ1-3; D not certain. The V gene lost 5 bases and the J gene lost 4 bases, with 12 bases spanning the gap. Germline values: CDR1 SEHNR, CDR2 FQNEAQ (reference sequence). The CDR3 runs to 14 residues. The CDR3 DNA reads as TGTGCCAGCAGCCACCAGGAGGCCGGAAACACCATATATTTT. Translation gives CASSHQEAGNTIYF. The whole variable domain, remainder taken from reference TRBV7-9 and TRBJ1-3, is DTGVSQNPRHKITKRGQNVTFRCDPISEHNRLYWYRQTLGQGPEFLTYFQNEAQLEKSRLLSDRFSAERPKGSFSTLEIQRTEQGDSAMYLCASSHQEAGNTIYFGEGSWLTVV.

The chain is built from TRBV5-1 and TRBJ2-1; D remains unclear. Trimming removed 4 bases at V and 2 bases at J, with 7 bases between. Germline assignment: CDR1 SGHRS and CDR2 YFSETQ. There are 13 residues in the CDR3. The CDR3 nucleotides read TGCGCCAGCAGCCAGTCGACCTACAATGAGCAGTTCTTC. It specifies CASSQSTYNEQFF.

This chain links TRBV5-6 with TRBJ2-7; TRBD2 aligns across 9 bases. After removal of 5 bases from V and 2 bases from J, the junction contained 8 bases not matched to a gene. This CDR3 contains 15 residues. CDR1 SGHDT and CDR2 YYEEEE come from the germline V gene. The CDR3 DNA reads as TGTGCCAGCAGTCAACTTAGCGGGAGCACCTACGAGCAGTACTTC. Protein product: CASSQLSGSTYEQYF.

The V and J genes are TRBV5-4 and TRBJ1-2; TRBD1 agrees at 10 bases. The ends lost 4 bases at V and 6 bases at J; junction bases unmatched: 12. This CDR3 spans 16 amino acids. Looked up from germline, CDR1 is SGHNT and CDR2 is YYREEE (reference sequence). The CDR3 sequence is CASSPVGTGDSNGYTF. CDR3 DNA sequence: TGTGCCAGCAGCCCCGTAGGGACAGGGGACAGTAATGGCTACACCTTC.

About this clone: At one boundary the junction diverges from the germline segment, which might be a read error. In nucleotides, the CDR3 is TGTGCCAGCTCATCACCTAACGCCCGGGACAGCTTTTGCACCTTC. Amino acid sequence: CASSSPNARDSFCTF. V is TRBV18 and J is TRBJ1-2; TRBD1 agrees at 7 bases. This CDR3 has 15 amino acids. Germline V gene lookup returns CDR1 KGHSH and CDR2 LQKENI.

This clone appeared a few times. The chain uses TRBV12-2 and TRBJ2-4; the tabulated D call, TRBD2, remains unverified against the DNA. TRBV12-2 is described as a pseudogene. CDR3 length: 20 amino acids. The CDR3 sequence: CASRLPRRAGVQLGKNIQYF. CDR3 sequence (DNA): TGTGCAAGTCGCTTACCCAGGCGAGCGGGCGTCCAACTTGGCAAAAACATTCAGTACTTC.

This chain connects TRBV11-2 to TRBJ2-1, with D hard to call. Trimming took 3 bases from V and 0 from J, leaving 9 bases between them. This CDR3 is 15 amino acids long. From germline, CDR1 is SGHAT and CDR2 FQNNGV. CDR3 residues: CASSLRGSSYNEQFF. The CDR3 DNA reads TGTGCCAGCAGCTTGCGCGGCAGCTCCTACAATGAGCAGTTCTTC.